This TCR beta chain was captured in a study of technical replicates of blood from a handful of donors. TCRdb's table, derived via immunoSEQ multiplex PCR, lists solely in-frame clones and lacks some. The sample has tens of thousands of clones, 86% seen once; the top ten hold approximately 5%. V trimming: 5 bases; J trimming: 2 bases; junction bases outside the gene matches: 13. Germline V lookup: CDR1 SGHVS, CDR2 FNYEAQ. There are 17 residues in the CDR3. The sequence was obtained from a human donor in good health. Some clones in this sample may be carry-over from other donors' samples. Specimen: PBMCs. This rearrangement joins TRBV7-6 to TRBJ2-3; 7 bases align to TRBD2. Here the CDR3 reads CASSQAASGRFTDTQYF. As DNA, the CDR3 is TGTGCCAGCAGCCAGGCCGCTAGCGGCCGTTTCACAGATACGCAGTATTTT.